Below, 3 T cell receptor beta chains from the same sample are listed, as sequenced in a study of shared clonotypes between healthy human individuals. Sequencing was performed with immunoSEQ multiplex PCR; in TCRdb, only in-frame clones are kept and a portion is missing. Here the sample spans roughly 1,000,000 clones, about four fifths being singletons. The sample taken for sequencing was memory CD4+ T cells from PBMCs. The subset: CD45RA-negative fraction. The receptors here all came from a young man in good health. Some clones in this sample may be carry-over from other donors' samples.

The J gene is TRBJ2-5, the V gene TRBV7-9; 10 positions match TRBD1. Germline V gene lookup returns CDR1 SEHNR and CDR2 FQNEAQ (reference sequence). This CDR3 comprises 17 residues. Unmatched junction bases numbered 10, after V lost 5 bases and J lost 1 base. The CDR3 loop reads CASSPWAGTGAQETQYF. The CDR3 DNA reads as TGTGCCAGCAGCCCGTGGGCCGGGACAGGGGCCCAAGAGACCCAGTACTTC.

The chain couples TRBV2 to TRBJ2-7; 7 bases are a match to TRBD2. The CDR3 runs to 14 residues. CDR1 is SNHLY and CDR2 is FYNNEI in the germline V gene. Trimming cost V 7 bases and J 1 base; bases outside gene matches: 7. CDR3 in DNA: TGTGCCAGCAACTCCTTAGCGGGTTCCTACGAGCAGTACTTC. Translating gives CASNSLAGSYEQYF.

This chain joins TRBV7-2 and TRBJ1-1; D is uncertain. CDR1 SGHTA and CDR2 FQGNSA come from the germline V gene. The V end lost 3 bases, the J end lost 11 bases, and 22 bases lay between the germline ends. This CDR3 has 15 residues. The CDR3 is CASSFSLGYSLWAFF. Written as DNA, the CDR3 is TGTGCCAGCAGCTTTAGTTTAGGGTATTCCCTATGGGCTTTCTTT. Variable domain in full (rest from reference TRBV7-2 and TRBJ1-1): GAGVSQSPSNKVTEKGKDVELRCDPISGHTALYWYRQSLGQGLEFLIYFQGNSAPDKSGLPSDRFSAERTGGSVSTLTIQRTQQEDSAVYLCASSFSLGYSLWAFFGQGTRLTVV.